The 4 T cell receptor beta chains reported below all come from one sample, sequenced in a study of T cells after yellow fever vaccination. TCRdb reprocessed the 5' RACE reads with MiXCR, giving one entry per CDR3 protein. The repertoire has some 300,000 distinct CDR3 sequences, around 10% of them found once; the top ten carry about 3%. The sample here was CD4+ T cells sorted from PBMCs, taken 5 days after the yellow fever booster vaccination. These receptors all come from a man aged 18 to 35 who received the YFV17D yellow fever vaccine.

V is TRBV6-5 and J is TRBJ1-2; D might be TRBD1 (5 bases). Germline V gives CDR1 MNHEY, CDR2 SVGAGI. CDR3 length: 15 amino acids. The V end lost 5 bases, the J end lost 6 bases, and 19 bases lay between the germline ends. CDR3 nucleotide sequence: TGTGCCAGCAGTGGGACGGCTGGGGGTCTCGATGGCTACACCTTC. This translates into CASSGTAGGLDGYTF.

CDR3 in DNA: TGTGCCAGCAGTCCCTCTCAAGGGAGGCAGCCCCAGCATTTT. This codes for CASSPSQGRQPQHF. The chain links TRBV27 to TRBJ1-5; no reliable D call. Trimming cost V 5 bases and J 7 bases, with 15 bases left between them. The CDR3 loop spans 14 amino acids. The germline V gene encodes CDR1 MNHEY and CDR2 SMNVEV (reference sequence).

In its sample, this clonotype was seen many times. V is TRBV6-2 or TRBV6-3 and J is TRBJ1-1; D gene uncertain. CDR3 length equals 13 residues. V was pared by 5 bases and J by 3 bases, with 10 bases between. Germline lookup yields CDR1 MNHEY and CDR2 SVGEGT. The CDR3 DNA follows: TGTGCCAGCAGTCTCGACACTTACACTGAAGCTTTCTTT. This encodes CASSLDTYTEAFF.

The table lists this clonotype with a few counts. This sequence joins TRBV18 and TRBJ2-1; tentatively, D is TRBD1 (6 bases). CDR1 is KGHSH and CDR2 is LQKENI in the germline V gene. Trimming took 0 bases from V and 5 from J, leaving 14 bases between them. This CDR3 has 16 residues. The CDR3 nucleotides are TGTGCCAGCTCACCACCGTCACAGGGACCCCACAATGAGCAGTTCTTC. Translated, it gives CASSPPSQGPHNEQFF.